This TCR beta chain was recorded in a study of blood T cell repertoires in COVID-19. Only in-frame clones appear in the TCRdb table, and some are missing; sequencing was by immunoSEQ multiplex PCR. The sample holds 150,000 to 200,000 clones, around 80% seen once. The sample consisted of PBMCs or T cells enriched from blood (not recorded which). The sequence was obtained from a man aged 50-59 years who had recovered from COVID-19.

CDR3 protein: CASNPDRGRTNEQFF. In DNA form, the CDR3 reads TGCGCCAGCAACCCGGACAGGGGCAGAACTAATGAGCAGTTCTTC. V usage is TRBV10-1 and J usage is TRBJ2-1; 9 nucleotides align to TRBD1. The junction had 11 bases not matched to a gene; V was cut back by 7 bases and J by 7 bases. The CDR3 extends over 15 amino acids. CDR1 WNHNN and CDR2 SYGVQD come from the germline V gene (reference sequence).